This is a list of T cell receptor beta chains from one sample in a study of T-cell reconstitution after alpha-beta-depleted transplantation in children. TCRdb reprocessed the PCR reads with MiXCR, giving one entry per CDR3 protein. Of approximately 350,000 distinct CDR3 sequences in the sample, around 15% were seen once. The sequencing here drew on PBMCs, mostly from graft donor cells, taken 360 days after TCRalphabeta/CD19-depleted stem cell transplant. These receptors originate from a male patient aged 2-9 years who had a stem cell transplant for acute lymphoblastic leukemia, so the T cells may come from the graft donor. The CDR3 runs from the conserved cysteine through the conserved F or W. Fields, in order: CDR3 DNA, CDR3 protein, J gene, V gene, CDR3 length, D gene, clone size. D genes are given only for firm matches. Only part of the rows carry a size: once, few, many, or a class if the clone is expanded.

DNA: TGTGCCAGCAGTTTTTTTCCAGTAAATCAGCCCCAGCATTTT; CDR3: CASSFFPVNQPQHF; J: TRBJ1-5; V: TRBV12-3/TRBV12-4; length: 14; D: NA; size: NA
DNA: TGTGCCAGCAGCCAACGTCAGGGGCCACCCCTCGCAGATACGCAGTATTTT; CDR3: CASSQRQGPPLADTQYF; J: TRBJ2-3; V: TRBV14; length: 17; D: NA; size: few
DNA: TGTGCCAGCAGTTACTTCCGGAGTGCGGAGTGGGATTCTTACAATGAGCAGTTCTTC; CDR3: CASSYFRSAEWDSYNEQFF; J: TRBJ2-1; V: TRBV6-5; length: 19; D: NA; size: few
DNA: TGTGCCAGCAGCCCTACTGGACTGAGCCCTATTGGCTACACCTTC; CDR3: CASSPTGLSPIGYTF; J: TRBJ1-2; V: TRBV12-3/TRBV12-4; length: 15; D: NA; size: few
DNA: TGTGCCAGCAGCTCCAGACAGGGGAGCCCCGGGACACCCCTCCACTTT; CDR3: CASSSRQGSPGTPLHF; J: TRBJ1-6; V: TRBV4-2; length: 16; D: TRBD1; size: few
DNA: TGTGCCATCAGCGGGACTAGCGGGACGAACACCGGGGAGCTGTTTTTT; CDR3: CAISGTSGTNTGELFF; J: TRBJ2-2; V: TRBV10-3; length: 16; D: TRBD2; size: few
DNA: TGTGCCAGCTCCCCGCTCGCGGGACTAGCGGACAATGAGCAGTTCTTC; CDR3: CASSPLAGLADNEQFF; J: TRBJ2-1; V: TRBV18; length: 16; D: TRBD2; size: few
DNA: TGTGCCAGCAGTTTAGGACTAGTTCAGTTCTTC; CDR3: CASSLGLVQFF; J: TRBJ2-1; V: TRBV12-3/TRBV12-4; length: 11; D: NA; size: many
DNA: TGCGCCAGCAGCCAAGAGGGTGCGGGAGACACAGATACGCAGTATTTT; CDR3: CASSQEGAGDTDTQYF; J: TRBJ2-3; V: TRBV4-3; length: 16; D: TRBD2; size: NA
DNA: TGCAGTGCTGAAGGGTCCGGCCCACCCCTCCACTTT; CDR3: CSAEGSGPPLHF; J: TRBJ1-6; V: TRBV20-1; length: 12; D: NA; size: once
DNA: TGTGCCACCAGTGATAGGAACGAGCAGTACTTC; CDR3: CATSDRNEQYF; J: TRBJ2-7; V: TRBV24-1; length: 11; D: NA; size: many
DNA: TGCGCCAGCAGCTTGGCCGATCAGCAGTTCTTC; CDR3: CASSLADQQFF; J: TRBJ2-1; V: TRBV5-1; length: 11; D: NA; size: NA
DNA: TGTGCCAGCAGAGGGGGGAGCTCCTACGAGCAGTACTTC; CDR3: CASRGGSSYEQYF; J: TRBJ2-7; V: TRBV25-1; length: 13; D: NA; size: NA
DNA: TGCAGTGCCTCACGGACTAGCGGGAGACTGAGTGGGTACAATGAGCAGTTCTTC; CDR3: CSASRTSGRLSGYNEQFF; J: TRBJ2-1; V: TRBV20-1; length: 18; D: TRBD2; size: NA
DNA: TGTGCCAGCAGTGGCGGGAGGGCCATAAACAATGAGCAGTTCTTC; CDR3: CASSGGRAINNEQFF; J: TRBJ2-1; V: TRBV6-2/TRBV6-3; length: 15; D: TRBD2; size: few
DNA: TGTGCCAGCAGTTTGGACAGACTAGGAGGCTACAATGAGCAGTTCTTC; CDR3: CASSLDRLGGYNEQFF; J: TRBJ2-1; V: TRBV12-3/TRBV12-4; length: 16; D: NA; size: many
DNA: TGTGCCAGCAGCCAATCTTGGGGGGGCACCTACGAGCAGTACTTC; CDR3: CASSQSWGGTYEQYF; J: TRBJ2-7; V: TRBV11-2; length: 15; D: NA; size: many
DNA: TGTGCCAGCTCACCAATTGTTGGAACGGATAATTCACCCCTCCACTTT; CDR3: CASSPIVGTDNSPLHF; J: TRBJ1-6; V: TRBV18; length: 16; D: NA; size: NA
DNA: TGCGCCAGCAGCGGCCCGGGACAGAGGTACGAGCAGTACTTC; CDR3: CASSGPGQRYEQYF; J: TRBJ2-7; V: TRBV5-1; length: 14; D: TRBD1; size: NA
DNA: TGCAGTGCTCGGGCCTCCCCCATGGAGACCCAGTACTTC; CDR3: CSARASPMETQYF; J: TRBJ2-5; V: TRBV20-1; length: 13; D: NA; size: many
DNA: TGTGCCACCAGTGATTGGGGAGGGAAAGAGACCCAGTACTTC; CDR3: CATSDWGGKETQYF; J: TRBJ2-5; V: TRBV24-1; length: 14; D: TRBD2; size: NA
DNA: TGTGCCAGCAGCTTCCAAAGCGGCTACACTGAAGCTTTCTTT; CDR3: CASSFQSGYTEAFF; J: TRBJ1-1; V: TRBV7-8; length: 14; D: NA; size: NA
DNA: TGTGCCAGCAGTGAAGCGGGAGCGTCCGGGGAGCTGTTTTTT; CDR3: CASSEAGASGELFF; J: TRBJ2-2; V: TRBV25-1; length: 14; D: TRBD2; size: NA
DNA: TGTGCCAGCAGTTTTGGAGGGGGCAAAATGGCTTTCTTT; CDR3: CASSFGGGKMAFF; J: TRBJ1-1; V: TRBV12-3/TRBV12-4; length: 13; D: TRBD1; size: many
DNA: TGTGCCAGCAGCAAACTAGCGGGAGGGCCAGATACGCAGTATTTT; CDR3: CASSKLAGGPDTQYF; J: TRBJ2-3; V: TRBV12-3/TRBV12-4; length: 15; D: TRBD2; size: NA
DNA: TGTGCCAGCTCACCACGTGACACTACGATCGGGCAGTACTTC; CDR3: CASSPRDTTIGQYF; J: TRBJ2-7; V: TRBV18; length: 14; D: NA; size: many
DNA: TGCAGTGCTAGTAAGTCGGCTGGCTCCTACAATGAGCAGTTCTTC; CDR3: CSASKSAGSYNEQFF; J: TRBJ2-1; V: TRBV20-1; length: 15; D: NA; size: NA
DNA: TGTGCCAGCAGTTTTATGACTTCACTAGCTGGCGAGACCCAGTACTTC; CDR3: CASSFMTSLAGETQYF; J: TRBJ2-5; V: TRBV12-3/TRBV12-4; length: 16; D: NA; size: many
DNA: TGTGCCAGCAGTCCCAGGGATCAGCCCCAGCATTTT; CDR3: CASSPRDQPQHF; J: TRBJ1-5; V: TRBV12-3/TRBV12-4; length: 12; D: NA; size: NA
DNA: TGCGCCAGCAGCCAAGGGACAGGGGGTAGGGACGCCTACGAGCAGTACTTC; CDR3: CASSQGTGGRDAYEQYF; J: TRBJ2-7; V: TRBV5-1; length: 17; D: TRBD1; size: NA
DNA: TGTGCCAGCAGTCAAGGGGGGATCTATGGCTACACCTTC; CDR3: CASSQGGIYGYTF; J: TRBJ1-2; V: TRBV9; length: 13; D: NA; size: NA
DNA: TGTGCCAGCAGTGGCGCATATCCAGGGGTTTCCGGGGAGCTGTTTTTT; CDR3: CASSGAYPGVSGELFF; J: TRBJ2-2; V: TRBV12-3/TRBV12-4; length: 16; D: NA; size: many
DNA: TGTGCCACCCAAAGGTCCATTGACAATGAGCAGTTCTTC; CDR3: CATQRSIDNEQFF; J: TRBJ2-1; V: TRBV24-1; length: 13; D: NA; size: NA
DNA: TGTGCCAGCAGCTTAGACTTTGCCGGCTGGCAAGAGACCCAGTACTTC; CDR3: CASSLDFAGWQETQYF; J: TRBJ2-5; V: TRBV7-2; length: 16; D: NA; size: few
DNA: TGTGCCACCAGCAGAGTACCCCTAGCCTCTGCCTACAATGAGCAGTTCTTC; CDR3: CATSRVPLASAYNEQFF; J: TRBJ2-1; V: TRBV15; length: 17; D: NA; size: few
DNA: TGTGCCAGCCAGTCCCTCGGTACCTTCTTC; CDR3: CASQSLGTFF; J: TRBJ2-1; V: TRBV25-1; length: 10; D: NA; size: many
DNA: TGTGCCAGCAGCCAAGATGCGACAGGGGGAAGTGAAAAACTGTTTTTT; CDR3: CASSQDATGGSEKLFF; J: TRBJ1-4; V: TRBV4-2; length: 16; D: TRBD1; size: NA
DNA: TGTGCCAGCAGCGTAACATCTCTCGGCGGGTGGAATGAGCAGTTCTTC; CDR3: CASSVTSLGGWNEQFF; J: TRBJ2-1; V: TRBV9; length: 16; D: NA; size: many
DNA: TGCGCCAGCAGCCCAATAGCGGGAGGCGTCACAGATACGCAGTATTTT; CDR3: CASSPIAGGVTDTQYF; J: TRBJ2-3; V: TRBV5-1; length: 16; D: TRBD2; size: many
DNA: TGTGCCATCAGTGGACAGGGTAACTATGGCTACACCTTC; CDR3: CAISGQGNYGYTF; J: TRBJ1-2; V: TRBV10-3; length: 13; D: TRBD1; size: few
DNA: TGTGCCAGCGCATGGACAGGGGAAGAGACCCAGTACTTC; CDR3: CASAWTGEETQYF; J: TRBJ2-5; V: TRBV6-1; length: 13; D: TRBD1; size: few